This TCR beta chain stems from a study of cytomegalovirus exposure and HLA in healthy donors. Points from the study as a whole: In a later analysis, CMV-associated beta chains were mostly HLA-associated, it appeared.

Germline V gives CDR1 PRHDT, CDR2 FYEKMQ (reference sequence). The CDR3 extends over 15 amino acids. V dropped 0 bases and J dropped 1 base, with 7 bases sitting between them. As concerns this clone: Its antigen is not known.

In the PCR, 60 Vbeta and 13 Jbeta primers were used. The protocol was immunoSEQ multiplex PCR, while the TCRdb copy is restricted to in-frame clones and leaves out a portion. Of around 57,000 clones listed, more than 80% are singletons. This TCR derives from a young man in good health and CMV-seropositive. Sequences were obtained from PBMCs. V is TRBV13 and J is TRBJ2-1; TRBD1 is a possible D gene (6 bases). CDR3 in amino acids: CASSLGDRSYNEQFF. CDR3 bases: TGTGCCAGCAGCTTAGGGGACAGATCCTACAATGAGCAGTTCTTC.